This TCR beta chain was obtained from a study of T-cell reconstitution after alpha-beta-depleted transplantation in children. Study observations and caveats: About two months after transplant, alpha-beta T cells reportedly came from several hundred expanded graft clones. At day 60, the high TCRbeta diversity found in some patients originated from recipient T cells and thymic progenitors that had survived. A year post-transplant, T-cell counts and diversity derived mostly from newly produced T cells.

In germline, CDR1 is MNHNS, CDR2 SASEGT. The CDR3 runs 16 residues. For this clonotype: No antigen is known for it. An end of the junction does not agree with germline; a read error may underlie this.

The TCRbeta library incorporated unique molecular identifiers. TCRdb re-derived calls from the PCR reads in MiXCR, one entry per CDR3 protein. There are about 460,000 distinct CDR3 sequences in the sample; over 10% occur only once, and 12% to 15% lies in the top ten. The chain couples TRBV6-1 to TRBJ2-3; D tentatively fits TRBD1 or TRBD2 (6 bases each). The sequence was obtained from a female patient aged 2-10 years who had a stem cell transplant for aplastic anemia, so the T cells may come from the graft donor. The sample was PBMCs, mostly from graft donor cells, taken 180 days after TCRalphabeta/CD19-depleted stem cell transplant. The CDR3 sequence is CASRRRGGTGTHTQYF. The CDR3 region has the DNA TGTGCCAGCAGACGCAGGGGCGGGACCGGCACACATACGCAGTATTTT.